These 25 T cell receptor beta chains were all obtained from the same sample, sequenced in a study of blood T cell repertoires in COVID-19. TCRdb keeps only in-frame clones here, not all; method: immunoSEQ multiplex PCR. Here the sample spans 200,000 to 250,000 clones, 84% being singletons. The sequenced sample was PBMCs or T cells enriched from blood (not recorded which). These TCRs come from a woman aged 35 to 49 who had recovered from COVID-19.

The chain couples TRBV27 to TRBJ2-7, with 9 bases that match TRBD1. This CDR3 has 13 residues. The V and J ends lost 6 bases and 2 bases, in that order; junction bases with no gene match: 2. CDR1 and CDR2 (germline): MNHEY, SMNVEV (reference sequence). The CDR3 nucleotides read TGTGCCAGCAGGGGGACAGGGCCCTACGAGCAGTACTTC. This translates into CASRGTGPYEQYF.

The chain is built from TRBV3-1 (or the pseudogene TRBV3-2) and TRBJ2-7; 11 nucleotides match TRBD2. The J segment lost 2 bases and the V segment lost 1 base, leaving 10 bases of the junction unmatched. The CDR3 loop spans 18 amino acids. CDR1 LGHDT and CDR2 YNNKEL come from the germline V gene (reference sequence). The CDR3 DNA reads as TGTGCCAGCAGCCAAGGGGAAAGTAGCGGGAGGGGAACCTACGAGCAGTACTTC. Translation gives CASSQGESSGRGTYEQYF.

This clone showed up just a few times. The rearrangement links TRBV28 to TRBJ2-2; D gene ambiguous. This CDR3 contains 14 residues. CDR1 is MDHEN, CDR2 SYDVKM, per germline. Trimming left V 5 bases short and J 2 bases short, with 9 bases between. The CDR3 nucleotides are TGTGCCAGCAGTAGAGATATCAACACCGGGGAGCTGTTTTTT. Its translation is CASSRDINTGELFF. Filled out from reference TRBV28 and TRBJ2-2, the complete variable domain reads DVKVTQSSRYLVKRTGEKVFLECVQDMDHENMFWYRQDPGLGLRLIYFSYDVKMKEKGDIPEGYSVSREKKERFSLILESASTNQTSMYLCASSRDINTGELFFGEGSRLTVL.

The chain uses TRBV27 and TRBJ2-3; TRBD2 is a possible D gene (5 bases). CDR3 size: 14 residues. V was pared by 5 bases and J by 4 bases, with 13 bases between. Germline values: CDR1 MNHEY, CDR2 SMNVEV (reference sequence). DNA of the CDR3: TGTGCCAGCAGTACCCTAGCAGCTGCAGATACGCAGTATTTT. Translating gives CASSTLAAADTQYF.

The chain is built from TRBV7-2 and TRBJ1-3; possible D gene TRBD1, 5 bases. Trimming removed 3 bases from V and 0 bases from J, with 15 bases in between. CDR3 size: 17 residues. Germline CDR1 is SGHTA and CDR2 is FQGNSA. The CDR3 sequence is CASSFPNTGLSGNTIYF. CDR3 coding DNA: TGTGCCAGCAGCTTCCCCAACACAGGCCTCTCTGGAAACACCATATATTTT.

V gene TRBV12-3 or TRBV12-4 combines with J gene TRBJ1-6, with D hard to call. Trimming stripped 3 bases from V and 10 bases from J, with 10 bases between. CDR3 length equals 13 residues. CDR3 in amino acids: CASSLASYSPLHF. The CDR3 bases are TGTGCCAGCAGTTTGGCCAGTTACTCACCCCTCCACTTT.

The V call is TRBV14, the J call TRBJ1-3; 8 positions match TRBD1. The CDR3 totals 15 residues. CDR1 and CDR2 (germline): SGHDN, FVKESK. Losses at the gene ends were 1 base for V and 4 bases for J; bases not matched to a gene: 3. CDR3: CASSQGTGPGNTIYF. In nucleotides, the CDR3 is TGTGCCAGCAGCCAAGGGACAGGGCCAGGAAACACCATATATTTT. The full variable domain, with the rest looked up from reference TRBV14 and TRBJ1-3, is EAGVTQFPSHSVIEKGQTVTLRCDPISGHDNLYWYRRVMGKEIKFLLHFVKESKQDESGMPNNRFLAERTGGTYSTLKVQPAELEDSGVYFCASSQGTGPGNTIYFGEGSWLTVV.

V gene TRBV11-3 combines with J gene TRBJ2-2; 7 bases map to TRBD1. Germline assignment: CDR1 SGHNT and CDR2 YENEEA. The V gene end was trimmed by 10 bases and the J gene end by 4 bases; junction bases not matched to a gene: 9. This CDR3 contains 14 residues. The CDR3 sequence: CATKPGGLTGELFF. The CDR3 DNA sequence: TGTGCCACCAAACCAGGGGGTCTCACCGGGGAGCTGTTTTTT.

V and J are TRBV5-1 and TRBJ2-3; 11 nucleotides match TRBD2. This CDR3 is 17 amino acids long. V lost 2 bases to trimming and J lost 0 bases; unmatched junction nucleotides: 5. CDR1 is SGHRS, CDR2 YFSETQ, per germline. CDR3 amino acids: CASSFKTSGTSTDTQYF. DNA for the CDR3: TGCGCCAGCAGCTTTAAGACTAGCGGGACGAGCACAGATACGCAGTATTTT.

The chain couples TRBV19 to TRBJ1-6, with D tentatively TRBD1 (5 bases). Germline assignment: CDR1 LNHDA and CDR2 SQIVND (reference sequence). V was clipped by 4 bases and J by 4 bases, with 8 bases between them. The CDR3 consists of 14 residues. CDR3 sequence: CASSTTAYNSPLHF. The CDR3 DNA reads TGTGCCAGTAGTACGACAGCTTATAATTCACCCCTCCACTTT.

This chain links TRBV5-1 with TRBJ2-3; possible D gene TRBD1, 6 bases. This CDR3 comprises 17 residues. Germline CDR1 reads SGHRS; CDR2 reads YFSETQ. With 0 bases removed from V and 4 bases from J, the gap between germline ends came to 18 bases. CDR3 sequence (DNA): TGCGCCAGCAGCTTGGAGCCGACAGGCATTTCGGCAGATACGCAGTATTTT. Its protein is CASSLEPTGISADTQYF. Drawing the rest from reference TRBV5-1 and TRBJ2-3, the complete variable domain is KAGVTQTPRYLIKTRGQQVTLSCSPISGHRSVSWYQQTPGQGLQFLFEYFSETQRNKGNFPGRFSGRQFSNSRSEMNVSTLELGDSALYLCASSLEPTGISADTQYFGPGTRLTVL.

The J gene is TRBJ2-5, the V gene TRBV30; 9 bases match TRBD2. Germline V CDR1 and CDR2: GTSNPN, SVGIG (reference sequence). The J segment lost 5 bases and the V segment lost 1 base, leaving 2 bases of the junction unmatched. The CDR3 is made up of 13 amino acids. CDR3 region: CAWSAGLAETQYF. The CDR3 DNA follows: TGTGCCTGGAGTGCCGGACTAGCGGAGACCCAGTACTTC.

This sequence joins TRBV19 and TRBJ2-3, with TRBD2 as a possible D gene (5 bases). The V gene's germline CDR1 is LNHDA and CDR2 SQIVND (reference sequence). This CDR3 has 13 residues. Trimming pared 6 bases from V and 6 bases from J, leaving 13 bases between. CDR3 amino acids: CASRPDFIDTQYF. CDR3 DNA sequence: TGTGCCAGTAGACCGGACTTCATCGATACGCAGTATTTT.

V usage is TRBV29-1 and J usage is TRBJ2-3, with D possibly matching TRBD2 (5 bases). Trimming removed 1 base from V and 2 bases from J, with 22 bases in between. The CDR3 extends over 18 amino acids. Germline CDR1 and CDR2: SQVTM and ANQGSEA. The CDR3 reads CSVEAGSWWEPNTDTQYF. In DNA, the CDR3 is TGCAGCGTTGAAGCCGGGTCGTGGTGGGAGCCTAACACAGATACGCAGTATTTT.

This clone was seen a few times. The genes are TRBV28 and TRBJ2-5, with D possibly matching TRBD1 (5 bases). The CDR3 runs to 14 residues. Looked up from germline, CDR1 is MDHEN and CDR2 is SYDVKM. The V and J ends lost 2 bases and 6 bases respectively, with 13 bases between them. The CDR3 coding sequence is TGTGCCAGCAGTTTAAGGGCAGGGCGAAAGACCCAGTACTTC. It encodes CASSLRAGRKTQYF. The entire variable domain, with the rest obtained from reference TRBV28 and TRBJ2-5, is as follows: DVKVTQSSRYLVKRTGEKVFLECVQDMDHENMFWYRQDPGLGLRLIYFSYDVKMKEKGDIPEGYSVSREKKERFSLILESASTNQTSMYLCASSLRAGRKTQYFGPGTRLLVL.

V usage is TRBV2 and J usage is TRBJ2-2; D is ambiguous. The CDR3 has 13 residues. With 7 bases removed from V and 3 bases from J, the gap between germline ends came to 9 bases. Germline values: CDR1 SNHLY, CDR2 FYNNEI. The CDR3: CASTLDHTGELFF. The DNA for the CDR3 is TGTGCCAGCACCCTAGACCACACCGGGGAGCTGTTTTTT.

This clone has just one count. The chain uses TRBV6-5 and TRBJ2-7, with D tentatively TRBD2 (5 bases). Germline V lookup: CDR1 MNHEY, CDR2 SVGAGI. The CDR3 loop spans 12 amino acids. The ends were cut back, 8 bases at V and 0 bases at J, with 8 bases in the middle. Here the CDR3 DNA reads TGTGCCAGCCTAGGGAGCTCCTACGAGCAGTACTTC. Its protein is CASLGSSYEQYF.

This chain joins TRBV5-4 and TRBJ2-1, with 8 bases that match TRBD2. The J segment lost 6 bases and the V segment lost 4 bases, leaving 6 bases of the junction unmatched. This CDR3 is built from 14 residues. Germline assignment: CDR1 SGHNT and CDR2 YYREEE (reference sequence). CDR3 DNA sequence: TGTGCCAGCAGCCTGCCGACTAGCGTCAATGAGCAGTTCTTC. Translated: CASSLPTSVNEQFF.

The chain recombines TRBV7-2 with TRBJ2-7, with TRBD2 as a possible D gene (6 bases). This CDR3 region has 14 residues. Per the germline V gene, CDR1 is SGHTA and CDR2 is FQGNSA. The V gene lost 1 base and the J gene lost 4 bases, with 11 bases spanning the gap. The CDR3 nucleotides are TGTGCCAGCAGCTTAGTGGGACTGGCATACGAGCAGTACTTC. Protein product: CASSLVGLAYEQYF.

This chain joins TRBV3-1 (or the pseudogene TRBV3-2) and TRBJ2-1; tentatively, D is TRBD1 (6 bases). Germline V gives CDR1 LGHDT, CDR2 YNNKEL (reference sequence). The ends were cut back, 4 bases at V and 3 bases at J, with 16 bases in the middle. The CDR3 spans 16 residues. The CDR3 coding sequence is TGTGCCAGCAGCCCGCGCTCAGGGGTAGGCTACAATGAGCAGTTCTTC. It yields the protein CASSPRSGVGYNEQFF.

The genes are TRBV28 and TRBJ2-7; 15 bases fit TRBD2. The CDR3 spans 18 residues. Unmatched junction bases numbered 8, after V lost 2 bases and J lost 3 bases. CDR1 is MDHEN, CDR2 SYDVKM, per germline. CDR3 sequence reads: CASSLTAGTSGRFYEQYV. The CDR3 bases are TGTGCCAGCAGTTTAACCGCCGGGACTAGCGGGAGGTTCTACGAGCAGTACGTC.

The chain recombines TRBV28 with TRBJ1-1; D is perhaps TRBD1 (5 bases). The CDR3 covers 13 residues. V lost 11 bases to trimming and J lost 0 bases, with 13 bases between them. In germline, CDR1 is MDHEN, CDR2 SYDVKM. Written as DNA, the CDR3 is TGTGCCGGTACAGGTCGGATGAACACTGAAGCTTTCTTT. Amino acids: CAGTGRMNTEAFF.

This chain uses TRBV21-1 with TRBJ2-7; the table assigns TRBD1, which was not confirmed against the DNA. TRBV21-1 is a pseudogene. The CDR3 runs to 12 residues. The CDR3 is CASSNRVHEQYV. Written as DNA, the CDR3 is TGTGCCAGCAGCAACAGGGTCCACGAGCAGTACGTC.

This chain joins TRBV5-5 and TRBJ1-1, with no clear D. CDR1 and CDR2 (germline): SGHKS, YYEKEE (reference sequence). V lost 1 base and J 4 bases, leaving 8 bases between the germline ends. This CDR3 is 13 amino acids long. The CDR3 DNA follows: TGTGCCAGCAGCTTGTTGGACTCCACTGAAGCTTTCTTT. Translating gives CASSLLDSTEAFF.

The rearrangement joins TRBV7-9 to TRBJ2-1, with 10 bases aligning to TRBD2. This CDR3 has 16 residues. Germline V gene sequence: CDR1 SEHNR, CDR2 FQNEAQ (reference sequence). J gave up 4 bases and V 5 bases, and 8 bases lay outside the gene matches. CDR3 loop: CASSPRGTSEYNEQFF. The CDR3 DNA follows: TGTGCCAGCAGCCCCCGGGGGACTAGCGAGTACAATGAGCAGTTCTTC.